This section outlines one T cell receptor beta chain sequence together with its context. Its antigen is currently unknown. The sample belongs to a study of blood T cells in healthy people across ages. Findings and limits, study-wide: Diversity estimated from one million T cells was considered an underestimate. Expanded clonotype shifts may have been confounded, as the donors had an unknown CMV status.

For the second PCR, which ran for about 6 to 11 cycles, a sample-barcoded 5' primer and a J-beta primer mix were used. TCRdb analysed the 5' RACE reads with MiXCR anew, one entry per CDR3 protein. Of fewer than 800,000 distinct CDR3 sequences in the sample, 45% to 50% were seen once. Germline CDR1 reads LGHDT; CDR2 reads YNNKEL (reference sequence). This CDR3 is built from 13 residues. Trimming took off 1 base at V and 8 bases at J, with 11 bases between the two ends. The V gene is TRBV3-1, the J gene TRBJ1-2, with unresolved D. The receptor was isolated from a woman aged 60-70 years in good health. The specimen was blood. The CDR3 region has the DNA TGTGCCAGCAGCCAAGTATGGGGAAGCGGCTACACCTTC. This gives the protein CASSQVWGSGYTF.